The 29 T cell receptor beta chains listed next were all sequenced from one sample in a study of control samples from healthy donors and cancer patients. Repertoires were generated with immunoSEQ multiplex PCR, while TCRdb's copy carries only in-frame clones and drops some. Counted here are hundreds of thousands of clones, 90% occurring once; the ten biggest clones make up 5% to 7%. The sequencing sample was made of PBMCs. The receptors come from a man aged 35 to 55 with head and neck cancer.

As for this clone: This sample also contains other DNA sequences that code for the same CDR3. This CDR3 reads CASSVEGVDEQYF. The CDR3 region has the DNA TGTGCCAGCAGCGTAGAAGGGGTCGACGAGCAGTACTTC. This chain uses TRBV9 with TRBJ2-7, with D tentatively TRBD1 (5 bases). The V end lost 0 bases, the J end lost 5 bases, and 9 bases lay between the germline ends. This CDR3 has 13 residues. From germline, CDR1 is SGDLS and CDR2 YYNGEE. The full variable domain, with the rest looked up from reference TRBV9 and TRBJ2-7, is DSGVTQTPKHLITATGQRVTLRCSPRSGDLSVYWYQQSLDQGLQFLIQYYNGEERAKGNILERFSAQQFPDLHSELNLSSLELGDSALYFCASSVEGVDEQYFGPGTRLTVT.

This rearrangement joins TRBV28 to TRBJ1-1; D gene unclear. Germline V gene sequence: CDR1 MDHEN, CDR2 SYDVKM. The CDR3 has 14 amino acids. V lost 7 bases and J 1 base, leaving 13 bases between the germline ends. The CDR3 DNA reads as TGTGCCAGCAATCCACCTTCCACGAACACTGAAGCTTTCTTT. This encodes CASNPPSTNTEAFF.

The chain has TRBV19 and TRBJ1-2; no firm D call. CDR3 length: 13 residues. Germline V CDR1 and CDR2: LNHDA, SQIVND (reference sequence). Trimming took 6 bases from V and 6 from J, leaving 14 bases between them. This chain's CDR3 is CASRDPLSDGYTF. The CDR3 DNA reads as TGTGCCAGTAGGGACCCATTATCTGATGGCTACACCTTC.

The chain employs TRBV13 and TRBJ1-5; D is unclear. CDR3 size: 12 residues. Germline V gene lookup returns CDR1 PRHDT and CDR2 FYEKMQ (reference sequence). V shed 4 bases and J shed 8 bases, with 9 bases lying between them. In nucleotides, the CDR3 is TGTGCCAGCAGCTCATACGGGGAGCCCCAGCATTTT. It is translated as CASSSYGEPQHF.

This chain joins TRBV4-1 and TRBJ1-6; 9 bases match TRBD1. The CDR3 has 15 residues. Germline loops: CDR1 MGHRA, CDR2 YSYEKL. J was trimmed by 10 bases and V by 4 bases; bases with no gene match: 8. The DNA of the CDR3 is TGCGCCAGCAGCCCGGGGACAGGGTTTGGATCACCCCTCCACTTT. It encodes CASSPGTGFGSPLHF.

J is TRBJ1-4 and V is TRBV30; possibly TRBD1 for D (6 bases). V was cut by 4 bases and J by 8 bases, with 11 bases left in between. The CDR3 runs to 12 residues. The germline V gene has CDR1 GTSNPN and CDR2 SVGIG (reference sequence). CDR3 DNA: TGTGCCTGGACAGGGGTCGAGGAAAAACTGTTTTTT. Translated, it gives CAWTGVEEKLFF.

The chain uses TRBV9 and TRBJ2-3; TRBD2 aligns across 7 bases. CDR1 is SGDLS and CDR2 is YYNGEE in the germline V gene. The CDR3 contains 17 residues. With 0 bases clipped from V and 0 bases from J, the junction kept 7 bases outside the gene matches. This chain's CDR3 is CASSVASGSSSTDTQYF. The CDR3 DNA reads TGTGCCAGCAGCGTAGCTAGCGGATCCTCTAGCACAGATACGCAGTATTTT.

The chain links TRBV7-2 to TRBJ2-7; D is unresolved. This CDR3 has 16 amino acids. V lost 1 base to trimming and J lost 3 bases, with 16 bases between them. Per the germline V gene, CDR1 is SGHTA and CDR2 is FQGNSA. The chain's CDR3 is CASSLESTGRFYEQYF. As DNA, the CDR3 is TGTGCCAGCAGCTTAGAATCAACGGGCAGGTTCTACGAGCAGTACTTC.

The rearrangement uses TRBV6-5 and TRBJ2-5, with 10 bases aligning to TRBD1. CDR1 is MNHEY, CDR2 SVGAGI, per germline. CDR3 length equals 15 residues. The J segment lost 8 bases and the V segment lost 5 bases, leaving 11 bases of the junction unmatched. The CDR3 DNA follows: TGTGCCAGCAGTACGGACCGGGACAGGGGCAATACCCAGTACTTC. Amino acids: CASSTDRDRGNTQYF.

The DNA for the CDR3 is TGTGCCAGCAGCTTGGTATCGCAGGGGTCAGATACGCAGTATTTT. It translates to CASSLVSQGSDTQYF. V gene TRBV5-5 combines with J gene TRBJ2-3; perhaps TRBD1 as D (6 bases). V shed 0 bases and J shed 4 bases, with 12 bases lying between them. CDR3 length: 15 amino acids. Germline CDR1 is SGHKS and CDR2 is YYEKEE (reference sequence).

V and J are TRBV9 and TRBJ2-1; 8 nucleotides match TRBD1. The CDR3 runs to 15 residues. The V gene's germline CDR1 is SGDLS and CDR2 YYNGEE. V dropped 4 bases and J dropped 2; count of bases not matched to a gene: 5. The CDR3 sequence: CASSSVTGAYNEQFF. For the CDR3, the DNA is TGTGCCAGCAGCTCCGTGACAGGGGCCTACAATGAGCAGTTCTTC.

This sequence joins TRBV7-2 and TRBJ2-7, with no clear D. Trimming cost V 1 base and J 9 bases, with 16 bases left between them. The V gene's germline CDR1 is SGHTA and CDR2 FQGNSA. The CDR3 extends over 14 amino acids. In DNA form, the CDR3 reads TGTGCCAGCAGCTTAGATGGGCGTAGTTCGGTGCAGTACTTC. Encoded protein: CASSLDGRSSVQYF.

This chain connects TRBV5-1 to TRBJ2-1, with TRBD2 matching over 7 bases. J lost 4 bases, V lost 3 bases, and 13 bases had no gene match. This CDR3 is built from 17 residues. Germline CDR1 reads SGHRS; CDR2 reads YFSETQ. The DNA of the CDR3 is TGCGCCAGCAGCTCACCTAGGGAAGGACTAGTTTACAATGAGCAGTTCTTC. Amino acid sequence: CASSSPREGLVYNEQFF.

Written as DNA, the CDR3 is TGCGGACCCTCGGACCCAAATACGCAGTATTTT. Translated: CGPSDPNTQYF. V is TRBV20-1 and J is TRBJ2-3; D ambiguous. The germline V gene has CDR1 DFQATT and CDR2 SNEGSKA (reference sequence). The CDR3 is 11 amino acids.

This rearrangement joins TRBV2 to TRBJ2-3; 10 positions agree with TRBD2. V was pared by 6 bases and J by 6 bases, with 12 bases of the junction left unmatched. The CDR3 sequence is 16 residues long. Germline loops: CDR1 SNHLY, CDR2 FYNNEI. The CDR3 region is CASRRVRGAGGDTQYF. The CDR3 region has the DNA TGTGCCAGCAGAAGGGTCCGGGGAGCGGGGGGGGATACGCAGTATTTT. Full variable domain (outside the CDR3, taken from reference TRBV2 and TRBJ2-3): EPEVTQTPSHQVTQMGQEVILRCVPISNHLYFYWYRQILGQKVEFLVSFYNNEISEKSEIFDDQFSVERPDGSNFTLKIRSTKLEDSAMYFCASRRVRGAGGDTQYFGPGTRLTVL.

The count of this clone is one. The genes are TRBV5-1 and TRBJ2-3; D perhaps matches TRBD2 (6 bases). Germline V gene sequence: CDR1 SGHRS, CDR2 YFSETQ. V was cut by 0 bases and J by 0 bases, with 8 bases left in between. The length of the CDR3 is 15 residues. DNA of the CDR3: TGCGCCAGCAGCTTGGAAAGCGGGAGCACAGATACGCAGTATTTT. It codes for CASSLESGSTDTQYF.

The chain couples TRBV6-5 to TRBJ1-5, with 9 bases matching TRBD1. The CDR3 is 15 amino acids. With V trimmed by 6 bases and J by 0 bases, 3 bases remained unmatched. The V gene's germline CDR1 is MNHEY and CDR2 SVGAGI. The CDR3 spells CASRGTGYSNQPQHF. The CDR3 coding sequence is TGTGCCAGCAGAGGGACAGGGTATAGCAATCAGCCCCAGCATTTT.

The chain links TRBV7-2 to TRBJ2-7, with D maybe TRBD2 (5 bases). CDR1 and CDR2 from the germline V gene are SGHTA and FQGNSA. This CDR3 is 15 amino acids long. V dropped 0 bases and J dropped 2 bases, with 11 bases sitting between them. In DNA form, the CDR3 reads TGTGCCAGCAGCTTAGCCCCCGGAGGAACCTACGAGCAGTACTTC. Protein: CASSLAPGGTYEQYF.

The chain carries TRBV6-6 and TRBJ2-5; D remains ambiguous. Germline loops: CDR1 MNHNY, CDR2 SVGAGI (reference sequence). The CDR3 has 12 amino acids. V lost 5 bases and J lost 5, with 9 bases in between. The DNA of the CDR3 is TGTGCCAGCAGTGGTTCCGCGGAGACCCAGTACTTC. Translating it yields CASSGSAETQYF.

This clone was recorded once. The rearrangement joins TRBV27 to TRBJ1-6; TRBD1 aligns across 7 bases. The CDR3 spans 15 residues. V lost 0 bases, J lost 10 bases, and 6 bases stayed unmatched. The germline V gene has CDR1 MNHEY and CDR2 SMNVEV (reference sequence). The CDR3 reads CASSLSGRGQSPLHF. CDR3 DNA: TGTGCCAGCAGTTTATCAGGGAGGGGGCAGTCACCCCTCCACTTT.

The V gene is TRBV19, the J gene TRBJ1-1; the match to TRBD1 covers 7 bases. The CDR3 extends over 14 amino acids. Germline V CDR1 and CDR2: LNHDA, SQIVND (reference sequence). V lost 5 bases and J lost 3; bases outside the gene matches: 6. For the CDR3, the DNA is TGTGCCAGTAGTTTCACCACAGGGGACACTGAAGCTTTCTTT. Translating it yields CASSFTTGDTEAFF.

V and J are TRBV5-6 and TRBJ2-5; TRBD2 matches at 9 bases. The CDR3 is 14 residues long. From germline, CDR1 is SGHDT and CDR2 YYEEEE. The V and J ends lost 0 bases and 5 bases, in that order; junction bases with no gene match: 2. This CDR3 reads CASSLAAGGETQYF. The CDR3 bases are TGTGCCAGCAGCTTGGCTGCGGGAGGGGAGACCCAGTACTTC.

This chain joins TRBV19 and TRBJ2-5; TRBD2 agrees at 10 bases. V shed 4 bases and J 3 bases; nucleotides not matched to a gene: 2. There are 14 residues in the CDR3. Per the germline V gene, CDR1 is LNHDA and CDR2 is SQIVND (reference sequence). Written as DNA, the CDR3 is TGTGCCAGTAGTAACCTAGCGGGAGAAGAGACCCAGTACTTC. Its protein is CASSNLAGEETQYF.

The chain joins TRBV7-2 to TRBJ1-1; no definite D call. The CDR3 runs 13 residues. Trimming removed 2 bases at V and 4 bases at J, with 8 bases between. Germline loops: CDR1 SGHTA, CDR2 FQGNSA. CDR3 amino acids: CASSLSVGTEAFF. The CDR3 DNA follows: TGTGCCAGCAGCTTATCGGTTGGCACTGAAGCTTTCTTT.

The gene calls are TRBV19 and TRBJ2-7; tentative D call: TRBD2 (6 bases). Germline V gives CDR1 LNHDA, CDR2 SQIVND (reference sequence). The CDR3 loop spans 11 amino acids. The ends were cut back, 11 bases at V and 2 bases at J, with 10 bases in the middle. The CDR3 reads CAAGRTYEQYF. The CDR3 DNA is TGTGCCGCGGGACGGACCTACGAGCAGTACTTC.

Comment on this clone: This specimen includes other DNA sequences encoding the same CDR3. The chain has TRBV7-9 and TRBJ1-5; D remains unclear. V was trimmed by 1 base and J by 6 bases, leaving 4 bases between them. CDR3 length: 12 amino acids. Germline V gene sequence: CDR1 SEHNR, CDR2 FQNEAQ (reference sequence). The CDR3 sequence: CASSLGGQPQHF. In DNA form, the CDR3 reads TGTGCCAGCAGCTTAGGGGGTCAGCCCCAGCATTTT.

The chain joins TRBV7-9 to TRBJ1-6; the D gene is possibly TRBD1 (6 bases). V was shortened by 3 bases and J by 4 bases, with 10 bases between the two germline ends. This CDR3 has 15 residues. Looked up from germline, CDR1 is SEHNR and CDR2 is FQNEAQ (reference sequence). The CDR3 protein is CASSLGASYNSPLHF. DNA for the CDR3: TGTGCCAGCAGCTTGGGGGCTTCGTATAATTCACCCCTCCACTTT.

The chain employs TRBV3-1 (or the pseudogene TRBV3-2) and TRBJ2-7, with 8 bases aligning to TRBD1. The CDR3 runs 16 residues. Germline V CDR1 and CDR2: LGHDT, YNNKEL (reference sequence). Trimming took 0 bases from V and 0 from J; bases not matched to a gene: 4. This chain's CDR3 is CASSQDAGQGSYEQYF. The CDR3 DNA sequence: TGTGCCAGCAGCCAAGATGCAGGACAGGGCTCCTACGAGCAGTACTTC.

The V and J genes are TRBV28 and TRBJ2-2; 9 nucleotides agree with TRBD1. Germline values: CDR1 MDHEN, CDR2 SYDVKM. After removal of 9 bases from V and 7 bases from J, the junction contained 6 bases not matched to a gene. This CDR3 has 13 amino acids. The CDR3 region has the DNA TGTGCCAGTCATGACAGGGGGAGCGGGGAGCTGTTTTTT. This translates into CASHDRGSGELFF. Based on the CDR3 plus reference TRBV28 and TRBJ2-2, the full variable domain is DVKVTQSSRYLVKRTGEKVFLECVQDMDHENMFWYRQDPGLGLRLIYFSYDVKMKEKGDIPEGYSVSREKKERFSLILESASTNQTSMYLCASHDRGSGELFFGEGSRLTVL.